This TCR beta chain was identified in a study of response to subunit inactivated influenza vaccine. General study results and limits: The authors put forward the suggestion that each seasonal influenza vaccination may bring in only a limited number of new T cells.

Looked up from germline, CDR1 is MNHEY and CDR2 is SVGEGT. The CDR3 is 14 residues long. Trimming cost V 2 bases and J 6 bases; bases outside gene matches: 6. TCRdb itself ran the RT-PCR reads through MiXCR, one entry per CDR3 protein. The sample carries some 520,000 distinct CDR3 sequences, approximately 15% recorded once. As concerns this clonotype: What it binds is unknown.

The specimen was CD4+ T cells sorted from PBMCs, collected around 25 months after vaccination. The V gene is TRBV6-2 or TRBV6-3, the J gene TRBJ1-1; 7 bases fit TRBD1. This TCR was recovered from a man aged 50-75 years who received an inactivated influenza vaccine. DNA for the CDR3: TGTGCCAGCAGTTACCGGGACAGACGTTCTGAAGCTTTCTTT. Its translation is CASSYRDRRSEAFF.